The present T cell receptor (beta chain) was sequenced within a study of shared clonotypes between healthy human individuals. Study overall: Each donor contributed plates that comprised three CD4 naive, three CD4 memory, two CD8 naive and one CD8 memory.

Each subset's genomic DNA was shared equally among a number of immunoSEQ plates. The data were produced by immunoSEQ multiplex PCR, yet TCRdb's version contains in-frame clones alone and is incomplete. The sample comprises hundreds of thousands of clones, 73% of which are singletons, and around 1.8% rests with the top ten. Germline trimming cut 1 base from V and 0 bases from J; bases unmatched to any gene: 4. The CDR3 length is 16 residues. CDR1 is SGHDT, CDR2 YYEEEE, per germline. Study outcomes and limitations: Represented diversity (both genetic and exposure-history) was limited by the small number of donors. Among several donors, roughly 5% of naive CD4 clonotypes were found in common.

As concerns this clone: The antigen remains unidentified.

The rearrangement links TRBV5-6 to TRBJ2-1; 7 bases match TRBD2. Sequenced input: memory CD4+ T cells sorted from blood. Noted subset: CD45RA-negative fraction. The receptor comes from a woman aged 25 to 45 in good health. CDR3 coding DNA: TGTGCCAGCAGCTTGAAAGGACTAGACTCCTACAATGAGCAGTTCTTC. Translated, it gives CASSLKGLDSYNEQFF.